This is a list of T cell receptor beta chains from one sample in a study of Ad26.COV2.S vaccination and SARS-CoV-2 variants. Using immunoSEQ multiplex PCR, the repertoire was profiled, and TCRdb retains in-frame clones only, with some absent. The table lists some 480,000 clones, roughly 85% of them singletons. The specimen was peripheral blood, collected in a trial of Ad26.COV2.S vaccine versus placebo. The source of these receptors is a person aged 18-60 years who received the Ad26.COV2.S COVID-19 vaccine or a placebo. Both conserved end residues are part of each CDR3. A D gene is named only where the DNA matches it firmly. Some rows mark clone size as missing; the rest say once, few, many or name a class of expanded clone.

-	-	TRBJ2-2	TRBV10-3	TGTGCCATCAGTGAGTCGGGGGCCGGCACCGGGGAGCTGTTTTTT	CAISESGAGTGELFF
few	-	TRBJ1-6	TRBV7-9	TGTGCCAGCAGCTTAGTGGGGGCTGGTTCACCCCTCCACTTT	CASSLVGAGSPLHF
-	-	TRBJ2-1	TRBV3-1/TRBV3-2	TGTGCCAGCAGCCAAGGAGGGGAGTTGCGTGACAATGAGCAGTTCTTC	CASSQGGELRDNEQFF
-	-	TRBJ2-5	TRBV6-5	TGTGCCAGCGCGCATACGGGAACCCAGTACTTC	CASAHTGTQYF
-	-	TRBJ1-5	TRBV4-3	TGCGCCAGCAGCCAAGGGACAGCTAGCAATCAGCCCCAGCATTTT	CASSQGTASNQPQHF
-	-	TRBJ2-2	TRBV5-1	TGCGCCAGCAGCCACGGCGCGGGGGCCGCCGGGGAGCTGTTTTTT	CASSHGAGAAGELFF
-	-	TRBJ1-6	TRBV30	TGTGCCTGGAGTGCCGGTGGGGGCTCCTATAATTCACCCCTCCACTTT	CAWSAGGGSYNSPLHF
-	-	TRBJ1-1	TRBV5-6	TGTGCCAGCAGCTTGCCCGGGCCAAACACTGAAGCTTTCTTT	CASSLPGPNTEAFF
-	-	TRBJ2-2	TRBV7-2	TGTGCCAGCAGCTTAGACTCCCTGGTGAGCGGGGAGCTGTTTTTT	CASSLDSLVSGELFF
-	-	TRBJ1-2	TRBV29-1	TGCAGCGCGTACTACTCAGGGGCCGGGAACTATGGCTACACCTTC	CSAYYSGAGNYGYTF
-	-	TRBJ1-3	TRBV2	TGTGCCAGCAGTGAACAGGGAACTGGAAACACCATATATTTT	CASSEQGTGNTIYF
-	TRBD1	TRBJ2-2	TRBV11-3	TGTGCCAGCAGCCCACCGGGGCAGGGGGTCGGCACCGGGGAGCTGTTTTTT	CASSPPGQGVGTGELFF
-	-	TRBJ2-1	TRBV2	TGTGCCAGAGGCAATAGCAACTCAAATGAGCAGTTCTTC	CARGNSNSNEQFF
medium-sized	TRBD2	TRBJ2-7	TRBV6-2/TRBV6-3	TGTGCCAGCAGTTACGGGACTAGCGCCTACGAGCAGTACTTC	CASSYGTSAYEQYF
once	-	TRBJ2-3	TRBV6-5	TGTGCCTGTGACTCCAAGGATACGCAGTATTTT	CACDSKDTQYF
once	-	TRBJ2-2	TRBV30	TGTGCCTGGAGTTACGAGCGACCTAGGGGGGAGCTGTTTTTT	CAWSYERPRGELFF
-	-	TRBJ1-2	TRBV27	TGTGCCAGCAGTTTATTTCAGGGACTCTATGGCTACACCTTC	CASSLFQGLYGYTF
-	-	TRBJ1-5	TRBV18	TGTGCCAGCTCACCACAGGGGCAGCCCCAGCATTTT	CASSPQGQPQHF
-	-	TRBJ2-1	TRBV6-4	TGTGCCAGCAGTGGGGAACAGGGTGGTGAGCAGTTCTTC	CASSGEQGGEQFF
-	-	TRBJ1-5	TRBV5-4	TGTGCCAGCAGCTTGGGAGATGGGAGCAATCAGCCCCAGCATTTT	CASSLGDGSNQPQHF
-	-	TRBJ1-4	TRBV27	TGTGCCAGCAGTGAGGAGGGTGGGGAAAAACTGTTTTTT	CASSEEGGEKLFF
-	-	TRBJ2-3	TRBV19	TGTGCCAGTAGTATAATCCCCCGCGGGAGCACAGATACGCAGTATTTT	CASSIIPRGSTDTQYF
-	-	TRBJ1-1	TRBV19	TGTGCCAGTAGTATAGGGGGGGCGTACACTGAAGCTTTCTTT	CASSIGGAYTEAFF
-	-	TRBJ2-2	TRBV7-8	TGTGCCAGCAGCTTAGGGGCAGGGGCTCCCGGGGAGCTGTTTTTT	CASSLGAGAPGELFF
-	-	TRBJ2-7	TRBV28	TGTGCCAGCAGACGGGGCAGGGGCTACGAGCAGTACTTC	CASRRGRGYEQYF
once	-	TRBJ2-3	TRBV3-1/TRBV3-2	TGTGCCAGCAGCCAAGATCCCGGCACAGATACGCAGTATTTT	CASSQDPGTDTQYF
-	-	TRBJ1-1	TRBV3-1/TRBV3-2	TGTGCCAGCAGCCCCTGGGAGGGGCCGGGGGTTGAAGCTTTCTTT	CASSPWEGPGVEAFF
once	-	TRBJ2-7	TRBV14	TGTGCCAGCAGCCGTCGGATCTACGAGCAGTACTTC	CASSRRIYEQYF
-	-	TRBJ2-7	TRBV2	TGTGCCAGCAGTGAACGTAGGGAAGTGTCCTACGAGCAGTACTTC	CASSERREVSYEQYF
-	TRBD2	TRBJ2-1	TRBV19	TGTGCCAGTAGTAAAGGGACTAGCGGAGAGGAGCAGTTCTTC	CASSKGTSGEEQFF
once	TRBD1	TRBJ2-1	TRBV4-1	TGCGCCAGCAGCCAAGCCGCGGTCCAGGGGGCTGAGCAGTTCTTC	CASSQAAVQGAEQFF
-	-	TRBJ2-1	TRBV2	TGTGCCAGCAGTGAAGCGCTTCCCCAGGAGTATTACAATGAGCAGTTCTTC	CASSEALPQEYYNEQFF
-	TRBD1	TRBJ1-5	TRBV6-1	TGTGCCAGCAGTGAGGGACAGGGGATGGGTCAGCCCCAGCATTTT	CASSEGQGMGQPQHF
-	-	TRBJ1-6	TRBV6-6	TGTGCCAGCAGTTACTCCGGAGATACCATTTCACCCCTCCACTTT	CASSYSGDTISPLHF
once	-	TRBJ2-7	TRBV18	TGTGCCAGCTCACCCGACATGATACCTTCCTACGAGCAGTACTTC	CASSPDMIPSYEQYF
-	TRBD2	TRBJ2-4	TRBV28	TGTGCCAGCCGGACTAGCGGCCCCTCCGCCAAAAACATTCAGTACTTC	CASRTSGPSAKNIQYF
-	TRBD1	TRBJ2-7	TRBV5-1	TGCGCCAGCAGCTGGGACAGGGGCTACGAGCAGTACTTC	CASSWDRGYEQYF
once	TRBD1	TRBJ2-3	TRBV7-2	TGTGCCAGCAGTATCCCAGGGGGACCGGTGAGCACAGATACGCAGTATTTT	CASSIPGGPVSTDTQYF
once	-	TRBJ1-5	TRBV7-9	TGTGCCAGCAGCCTCGAATGGGGCCGGCCCCAGCATTTT	CASSLEWGRPQHF
-	-	TRBJ1-2	TRBV12-3/TRBV12-4	TGTGCCAGCAGTCGGCCTCCGGACTATGGCTACACCTTC	CASSRPPDYGYTF
-	-	TRBJ1-6	TRBV7-3	TGTGCCAGCAGCCCAAATTATAATTCACCCCTCCACTTT	CASSPNYNSPLHF
once	TRBD1	TRBJ2-7	TRBV10-3	TGTGCCATCAGCCGGGGACAGGGAAACTACGAGCAGTACTTC	CAISRGQGNYEQYF
-	-	TRBJ2-1	TRBV12-3/TRBV12-4	TGTGCCAGCAGCCTTCTACCTAATGAGCAGTTCTTC	CASSLLPNEQFF
-	-	TRBJ2-7	TRBV7-2	TGTGCCAGCAGCTTAACCCCAGATAACGAGCAGTACTTC	CASSLTPDNEQYF
once	-	TRBJ1-5	TRBV2	TGTGCCAGCAGCCCCGGGACCTATCAGCCCCAGCATTTT	CASSPGTYQPQHF
-	TRBD2	TRBJ2-3	TRBV9	TGTGCCAGCAGCGTAGTAACCGGGAGCGGGGCAGATACGCAGTATTTT	CASSVVTGSGADTQYF
-	TRBD2	TRBJ2-7	TRBV7-9	TGTGCCAGCAGCCTACTTGCTGTAGCGGGAGTCGACGAGCAGTACTTC	CASSLLAVAGVDEQYF
-	-	TRBJ2-2	TRBV21-1	TGTGCCAGCAGCAGGGGACGCACCGGGGAGCTGTTTTTT	CASSRGRTGELFF
-	TRBD2	TRBJ2-3	TRBV15	TGTGCCACCAGCTCGATCGGGGGGGCTGGGGATACGCAGTATTTT	CATSSIGGAGDTQYF
-	TRBD2	TRBJ2-7	TRBV28	TGTGCCAGCGGACTAGCGGGAACCTACGAGCAGTACTTC	CASGLAGTYEQYF